There are a few counts of the clone carrying this T cell receptor beta chain. Its antigen is unidentified. The sample is drawn from a study of vaccination and CD4 T cells after COVID-19. Looking at the study overall: Overlapping SARS-CoV-2, HCoV-NL63, HCoV-OC43 and HCoV-229E spike peptides were used to stimulate cells.

Findings of the study overall: It was observed that, in convalescent patients, a median around 90% of reactive clones arose only post-vaccination. Sampling was limited to relatively few convalescent patients, with no early post-infection timepoints studied.

The treatment was: approximately nine-day PBMC culture with coronavirus spike peptide pools or control peptides (ViraFEST assay). Via ViraFEST, peptide pools expanded antigen-specific T cells before TCR sequencing. The assay that was used to sequence DNA from cultured CD4+ T cells was the Oncomine TCR Beta short-read assay. One entry per CDR3 protein results from TCRdb running MiXCR on the PCR reads. The table has 15,000 to 20,000 distinct CDR3 sequences, around 45% seen once. What was sequenced was CD4+ T cells from blood, cultured in vitro. The receptor was derived from a human donor who had recovered from COVID-19.

CDR3 DNA sequence: TGTGCCAGCAGTTACTCGTCTCCTCCTGTTTCTGAAGCTTTCTTT. Translation gives CASSYSSPPVSEAFF. The chain couples TRBV6-2 or TRBV6-3 to TRBJ1-1; no reliable D call. The V end was cut by 0 bases, the J end by 6 bases, with 14 bases between. Looked up from germline, CDR1 is MNHEY and CDR2 is SVGEGT. The CDR3 consists of 15 residues.